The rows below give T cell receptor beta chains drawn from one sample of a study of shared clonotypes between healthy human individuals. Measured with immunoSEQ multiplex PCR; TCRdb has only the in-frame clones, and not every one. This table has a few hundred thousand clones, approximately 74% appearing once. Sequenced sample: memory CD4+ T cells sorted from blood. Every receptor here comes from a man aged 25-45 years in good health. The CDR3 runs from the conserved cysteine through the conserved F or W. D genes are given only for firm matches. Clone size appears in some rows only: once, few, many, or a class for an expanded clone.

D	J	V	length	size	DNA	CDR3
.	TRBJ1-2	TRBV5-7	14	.	TGTGCCAGCAGCCGGGGGGGGTGTAACTATGGCTACACCTTC	CASSRGGCNYGYTF
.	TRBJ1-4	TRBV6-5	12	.	TGTGCTACGGCCGGAACTAATGAAAAACTGTTTTTT	CATAGTNEKLFF
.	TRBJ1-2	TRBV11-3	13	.	TGTGCCAGCAGCTTAACAGGGAAATATGGCTACACCTTC	CASSLTGKYGYTF
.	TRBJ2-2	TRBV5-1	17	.	TGCGCCAGCAGCTTTCCCCTTCGGGACACTCTCACCGGGGAGCTGTTTTTT	CASSFPLRDTLTGELFF
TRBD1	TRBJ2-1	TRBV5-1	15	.	TGCGCCAGCAGCTTGTTTAGGACAGGTCGGGATGAGCAGTTCTTC	CASSLFRTGRDEQFF
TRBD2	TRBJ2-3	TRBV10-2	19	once	TGCGCCAGCGGTCCTCCCGCGCCCGGACTAGCGGGACACACAGATACGCAGTATTTT	CASGPPAPGLAGHTDTQYF
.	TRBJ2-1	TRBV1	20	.	TGCACCAGCAGCCAAGATGTCCCGGCTAGCGGGGGCGAGTCGTACAATGAGCAGTTCTTC	CTSSQDVPASGGESYNEQFF
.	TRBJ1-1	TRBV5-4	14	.	TGTGCCAGCAGCAGGAACAGGGAGAACACTGAAGCTTTCTTT	CASSRNRENTEAFF
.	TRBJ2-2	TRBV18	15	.	TGTGCCAGCTCACCCGGGCTGGCGGGCACCGGGGAGCTGTTTTTT	CASSPGLAGTGELFF
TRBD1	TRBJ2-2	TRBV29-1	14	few	TGCAGCGTGGAGGGACAGGAGGTCGCCGGGGAGCTGTTTTTT	CSVEGQEVAGELFF
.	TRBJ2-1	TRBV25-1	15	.	TGTGCCAGCATGTCTACAGGGAAAGACTACAATGAGCAGTTCTTC	CASMSTGKDYNEQFF
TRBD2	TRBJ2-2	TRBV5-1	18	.	TGCGCCAGCAGCCCCGGGACTAGCGGGAGGAGGGGACCCGGGGAGCTGTTTTTT	CASSPGTSGRRGPGELFF
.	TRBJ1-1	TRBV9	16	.	TGTGCCAGCAGCGTTGACAGTGGAGGAGTGGAGACTGAAGCTTTCTTT	CASSVDSGGVETEAFF
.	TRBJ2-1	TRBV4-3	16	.	TGCGCCAGCAGCCAAGCCCACCTGGGCCAAGGAAATGAGCAGTTCTTC	CASSQAHLGQGNEQFF
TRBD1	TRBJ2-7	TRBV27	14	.	TGTGCCAGCAGTCCAGGACAGGGGCGAGGCGAGCAGTACTTC	CASSPGQGRGEQYF
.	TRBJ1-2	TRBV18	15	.	TGTGCCAGCTCACTGCAAGGAAGGTACGATTATGGCTACACCTTC	CASSLQGRYDYGYTF
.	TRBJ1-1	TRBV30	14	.	TGTGCCTGGAGTGTCCCCCCGGGGGGCACTGAAGCTTTCTTT	CAWSVPPGGTEAFF
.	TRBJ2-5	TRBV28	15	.	TGTGCCAGCAGTTTCGGCAGTGGGTACCAAGAGACCCAGTACTTC	CASSFGSGYQETQYF
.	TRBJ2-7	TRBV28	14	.	TGTGCCAGCAGCCTTGCTGGACAGTACTACGAGCAGTACTTC	CASSLAGQYYEQYF
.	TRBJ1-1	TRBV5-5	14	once	TGTGCCAGCAGGCGGGCCGGGTTGAACACTGAAGCTTTCTTT	CASRRAGLNTEAFF
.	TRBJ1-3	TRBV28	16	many	TGTGCCAGCAGTTTATTTGCCGGGGCCTCTGGAAACACCATATATTTT	CASSLFAGASGNTIYF
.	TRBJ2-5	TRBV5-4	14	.	TGTGCCAGCAGCTTGGGGGGCGGGAAAGAGACCCAGTACTTC	CASSLGGGKETQYF
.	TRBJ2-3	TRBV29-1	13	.	TGCAGCGTCCCGTCGGTTGGCAGCTATACGCAGTATTTT	CSVPSVGSYTQYF
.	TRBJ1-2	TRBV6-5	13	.	TGTGCCAGCAGCCCGAATTCGGGGCTTGGCTACACCTTC	CASSPNSGLGYTF
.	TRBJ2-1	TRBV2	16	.	TGTGCCAGCAGTGAAGTGGTGGGAGACTCTGGCAATGAGCAGTTCTTC	CASSEVVGDSGNEQFF
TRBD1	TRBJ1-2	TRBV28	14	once	TGTGCCACTTCCGGGACAGCACGTAACTATGGCTACACCTTC	CATSGTARNYGYTF
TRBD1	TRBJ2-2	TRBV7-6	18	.	TGTGCCAGCAGCGGGATCAGAACGGGACAGTTTTCCACCGGGGAGCTGTTTTTT	CASSGIRTGQFSTGELFF
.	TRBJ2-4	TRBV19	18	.	TGTGCCAGTAGTATAACACATCAGTCGGTGCTAGCCAAAAACATTCAGTACTTC	CASSITHQSVLAKNIQYF
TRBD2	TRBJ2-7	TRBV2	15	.	TGTGCCAGCAGTGAATCTAGCGGGAGGTCATACGAGCAGTACTTC	CASSESSGRSYEQYF
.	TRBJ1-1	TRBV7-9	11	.	TGTGCCAGCAGCTTTGACAGAGAAGCTTTCTTT	CASSFDREAFF
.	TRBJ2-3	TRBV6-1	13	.	TGTGCCAGCAGTGATTACAGGACAGATACGCAGTATTTT	CASSDYRTDTQYF
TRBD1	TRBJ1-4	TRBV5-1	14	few	TGCGCCAGCACTTACTCAGGGGGCCGAGAAAAACTGTTTTTT	CASTYSGGREKLFF